The rows below give T cell receptor beta chains drawn from one sample of a study of graft-versus-host responses after intestinal transplantation. Antigen specificity for these receptors is unknown. Data came from immunoSEQ multiplex PCR; TCRdb stores just in-frame clones and leaves some out. The sample shows more than 85,000 clones, less than 95% of them seen only once. Sequencing used unstimulated CD8+ T cells sorted from spleen or lymph node cells, obtained before transplant. These receptor sequences come from a human donor who was the organ donor for an intestinal transplant. The CDR3 runs from the conserved cysteine through the conserved F or W. The D gene is left open where the match is weak. Clone size is given for some rows only: seen once, a few or many times, or a class if the clone is expanded.

j_call v_call d_call clone_size cdr3_nt cdr3_aa
TRBJ2-7 TRBV27 TRBD1 - TGTGCCAGCAGTTTATCGACAGGGGTCGCCTACGAGCAGTACTTC CASSLSTGVAYEQYF
TRBJ2-1 TRBV13 TRBD1 - TGTGCCAGCAACCCAGGGACAGGGGGCGATGAGCAGTTCTTC CASNPGTGGDEQFF
TRBJ1-1 TRBV7-6 - - TGTGCCAGCAGCTTTTTCAACCGGGACTCTGGGGGTGAAGCTTTCTTT CASSFFNRDSGGEAFF
TRBJ2-1 TRBV10-3 TRBD1 - TGTGCCATCACAGAGTCTACAGGGGGCTTCCGCAATGAGCAGTTCTTC CAITESTGGFRNEQFF
TRBJ2-3 TRBV4-1 - - TGCGCCAGCAGCCAAGATGATTGGACAATCGGCGACACAGATACGCAGTATTTT CASSQDDWTIGDTDTQYF
TRBJ2-7 TRBV10-2 - - TGCGCCAGCCTCCCCCCAGCGGACGCGATCACGGAGCAGTACTTC CASLPPADAITEQYF
TRBJ2-7 TRBV7-8 - - TGTGCCAGCAGTCAGATTCCGGGACAAAACTCCTACGAGCAGTACTTC CASSQIPGQNSYEQYF
TRBJ2-5 TRBV13 TRBD1 once TGTGCCAGCAGCTTCAGACAGGGGCAAGAGACCCAGTACTTC CASSFRQGQETQYF
TRBJ2-2 TRBV5-8 TRBD2 once TGTGCCAGCAGTCCCAAGCGGGAGATCACGACTACGAACACCGGGGAGCTGTTTTTT CASSPKREITTTNTGELFF
TRBJ2-1 TRBV28 TRBD1 - TGTGCCAGCAGTATCCGACAGGGTAATGAGCAGTTCTTC CASSIRQGNEQFF
TRBJ1-1 TRBV11-2 - - TGTGCCAGCAGCTCGACAGGTCTGACGGCCAGGAACACTGAAGCTTTCTTT CASSSTGLTARNTEAFF
TRBJ2-7 TRBV11-2 TRBD1 - TGTGCCAGCAGCCACCAAACCGGGACAGGGGGCATCGAGCAGTACTTC CASSHQTGTGGIEQYF
TRBJ2-3 TRBV11-2 - - TGTGCCAGCACCGGTTGGGCGACCCCCGATACGCAGTATTTT CASTGWATPDTQYF
TRBJ2-7 TRBV2 - - TGTGCCAGCGTTGACAGCCCATCCTACGAGCAGTACTTC CASVDSPSYEQYF
TRBJ2-3 TRBV9 - - TGTGCCAGCAGCGTATTCGGGGATAGCACAGATACGCAGTATTTT CASSVFGDSTDTQYF
TRBJ1-2 TRBV7-9 TRBD1 - TGTGCCAGCAGCTTAGCGTTAAAGGGGGCGCTTGATGGCTACACCTTC CASSLALKGALDGYTF